This passage covers 16 T cell receptor beta chains from one sample sequenced in a study of T cell repertoires in cytomegalovirus infection. TCRdb used MiXCR to reprocess the reads, holding one entry per CDR3 protein. The sample lists 54,000 or so distinct CDR3 sequences, about a third occurring once. These receptors' antigens are unknown. The sequenced material came from PBMCs, sequenced either directly or after in vitro stimulation (not recorded which). The source is a human donor in good health (CMV status not recorded). Some clones in this sample may be carry-over from other donors' samples.

The V call is TRBV20-1, the J call TRBJ1-1; no definite D call. The CDR3 consists of 13 residues. The V end was cut by 0 bases, the J end by 3 bases, with 8 bases between. Germline CDR1 and CDR2: DFQATT and SNEGSKA (reference sequence). This chain's CDR3 is CSARDNPYTEAFF. CDR3 DNA sequence: TGCAGTGCTAGAGATAACCCATACACTGAAGCTTTCTTT.

The rearrangement uses TRBV20-1 and TRBJ2-7, with TRBD1 matching over 7 bases. Germline values: CDR1 DFQATT, CDR2 SNEGSKA (reference sequence). This CDR3 has 14 amino acids. The trim removed 4 bases at V and 1 base at J, leaving 7 bases unmatched. The CDR3 sequence: CSATHGTESYEQYF. CDR3 DNA: TGCAGTGCTACGCACGGGACAGAGTCCTACGAGCAGTACTTC.

This clonotype was seen only a few times. The J gene is TRBJ2-7, the V gene TRBV7-7; a possible D gene is TRBD1 (5 bases). This CDR3 contains 18 residues. Germline loops: CDR1 SSHAT, CDR2 FNYEAQ (reference sequence). The V and J ends lost 2 bases and 5 bases respectively, with 25 bases between them. The DNA for the CDR3 is TGTGCCAGCAGCTTATTGCCGTGGCTACCTGACAGTCCCCACGAGCAGTACTTC. Residues: CASSLLPWLPDSPHEQYF.

Only a few counts were recorded for this clonotype. V is TRBV7-8 and J is TRBJ2-3; D is perhaps TRBD2 (6 bases). CDR3 length equals 17 residues. Trimming stripped 1 base from V and 3 bases from J, with 17 bases between. Germline loops: CDR1 SGHVS, CDR2 FQNEAQ. The CDR3 protein is CASSLVPAGTPTDTQYF. The DNA of the CDR3 is TGTGCCAGCAGCTTAGTCCCGGCGGGAACTCCGACAGATACGCAGTATTTT.

This clonotype was seen a few times. The chain combines TRBV6-1 with TRBJ2-7; TRBD1 might be the D (6 bases). V was trimmed by 5 bases and J by 4 bases, leaving 15 bases between them. This CDR3 spans 14 amino acids. CDR1 is MNHNS and CDR2 is SASEGT in the germline V gene. The CDR3 bases are TGTGCCAGCAGTTCCCGGACAGCTCATTACGAGCAGTACTTC. It codes for CASSSRTAHYEQYF.

The chain links TRBV29-1 to TRBJ2-3, with D unresolved. Germline values: CDR1 SQVTM, CDR2 ANQGSEA. The V end lost 8 bases, the J end lost 4 bases, and 7 bases lay between the germline ends. The CDR3 spans 10 residues. The CDR3 bases are TGCAGCTCTACGGCAGATACGCAGTATTTT. Encoded protein: CSSTADTQYF.

The chain couples TRBV4-2 to TRBJ2-5; maybe TRBD2 (7 bases). V lost 8 bases and J lost 1, with 14 bases in between. Germline V lookup: CDR1 LGHNA, CDR2 YNFKEQ. This CDR3 region has 14 residues. The CDR3 loop is CASGPAGAQETQYF. As DNA, the CDR3 is TGTGCCAGCGGACCCGCGGGGGCCCAAGAGACCCAGTACTTC.

With respect to this clonotype: The junction does not match germline at one end; this may be a read error. V and J are TRBV11-2 and TRBJ2-5; D remains unclear. The CDR3 sequence is 14 residues long. Germline assignment: CDR1 SGHAT and CDR2 FQNNGV. In nucleotides, the CDR3 is TGTGCCAGCAGCTTAGAACCGGTCCAACAGACCCAGTACTTC. Its protein product is CASSLEPVQQTQYF.

V usage is TRBV18 and J usage is TRBJ1-4, with D uncertain. CDR3 length: 17 amino acids. V lost 3 bases to trimming and J lost 0 bases, with 14 bases between them. CDR1 and CDR2 (germline): KGHSH, LQKENI. The CDR3 protein is CASSPSRARPTNEKLFF. CDR3 bases: TGTGCCAGCTCACCCTCCCGGGCGCGCCCAACTAATGAAAAACTGTTTTTT.

The V gene is TRBV12-3 or TRBV12-4, the J gene TRBJ1-5; 7 bases fit TRBD1. CDR3 size: 13 residues. V lost 7 bases, J lost 5 bases, and 5 bases stayed unmatched. The CDR3 region has the DNA TGTGCCAGCAACAGGGGTTTTTATCAGCCCCAGCATTTT. Encoded protein: CASNRGFYQPQHF.

A few counts support this clonotype. V is TRBV7-2 and J is TRBJ1-3; a possible D gene is TRBD1 (5 bases). V dropped 5 bases and J dropped 7 bases, with 12 bases sitting between them. This CDR3 region has 13 residues. Germline-derived CDR1 and CDR2 are SGHTA and FQGNSA. CDR3 region: CASSGRVSNTIYF. The CDR3 DNA sequence: TGTGCCAGCAGCGGCAGGGTCTCCAACACCATATATTTT.

This chain joins TRBV12-3 or TRBV12-4 and TRBJ1-2; D is unresolved. Trimming removed 8 bases from V and 2 bases from J, with 9 bases in between. The CDR3 sequence is 12 residues long. As DNA, the CDR3 is TGTGCCAGCTCCCGGTCCAACTATGGCTACACCTTC. Its translation: CASSRSNYGYTF.

The gene calls are TRBV13 and TRBJ2-7; D is unclear. The CDR3 is 14 residues long. Trimming took off 3 bases at V and 2 bases at J, with 11 bases between the two ends. Germline CDR1 PRHDT, CDR2 FYEKMQ (reference sequence). Here the CDR3 DNA reads TGTGCCAGCAGCTTTTCGCAGCCTCCCTACGAGCAGTACTTC. Its translation: CASSFSQPPYEQYF. The full variable domain, with the rest looked up from reference TRBV13 and TRBJ2-7, is AAGVIQSPRHLIKEKRETATLKCYPIPRHDTVYWYQQGPGQDPQFLISFYEKMQSDKGSIPDRFSAQQFSDYHSELNMSSLELGDSALYFCASSFSQPPYEQYFGPGTRLTVT.

The chain employs TRBV20-1 and TRBJ2-7, with 8 bases aligning to TRBD2. There are 14 residues in the CDR3. CDR1 DFQATT and CDR2 SNEGSKA come from the germline V gene (reference sequence). V was pared by 7 bases and J by 3 bases, with 11 bases of the junction left unmatched. CDR3 nucleotide sequence: TGCAGTGGGGCCGAGCGGGAGAGGGGCTACGAGCAGTACTTC. It specifies CSGAERERGYEQYF.

This chain uses TRBV5-4 with TRBJ2-1, with D perhaps matching TRBD2 (6 bases). The germline CDR1 and CDR2 sequences are SGHNT and YYREEE (reference sequence). Trimming stripped 5 bases from V and 0 bases from J, with 12 bases between. The CDR3 covers 15 residues. The CDR3 is CASRMGGNSYNEQFF. The CDR3 DNA is TGTGCCAGCAGGATGGGCGGGAACTCCTACAATGAGCAGTTCTTC.

This rearrangement joins TRBV20-1 to TRBJ2-5; D remains unclear. Germline CDR1 and CDR2: DFQATT and SNEGSKA (reference sequence). Trimming took off 3 bases at V and 4 bases at J, with 3 bases between the two ends. The CDR3 length is 10 residues. The CDR3 DNA sequence: TGCAGTGCTAGCTCAGAGACCCAGTACTTC. Its translation: CSASSETQYF.